The entry below gives a single T cell receptor beta chain sequence along with its context. This clone was observed a single time. Its antigen has not been determined. No base quality information exists; no much larger clone differs at one position. Trimming at the junction amounts to 0 bases on V and 5 bases on J, and the germline ends lie 17 bases apart. The germline V gene provides CDR1 MGHRA and CDR2 YSYEKL. Its CDR3 holds 16 amino acids, cysteine through phenylalanine. The sequence is cut down to CDR3 DNA, 48 bases in frame from base 1. The data were taken from a study of T cell changes during pregnancy in multiple sclerosis (dated by TCRdb to the late 2010s). A note on the overall study: The study examined how the T cell repertoire changed over the course of pregnancy in women with multiple sclerosis.

The library was prepared using the immunoSEQ multiplex PCR assay. TCRdb provides this immuneACCESS table in a form limited to in-frame rearrangements. Some clones are lacking; in checked studies, under half of them reflect an unresolved V gene, and why the rest are absent is not known. A total of tens of thousands of clones appear in this sample, 85% to 95% of them only once. The ten biggest clones cover just over 3% of the sample. The receptor chain draws on TRBV4-1 and TRBJ2-7; TRBD2 is a possible D gene, resting on 7 matching bases. The TCR sequence derives from a female donor in good health, enrolled as a control in a pregnancy study. This specimen was CD8+ T cells from peripheral blood mononuclear cells, taken in the third trimester of pregnancy. The DNA reads TGCGCCAGCAGCCAAGATGTGTCGGGGGGCAGAGACGAGCAGTACTTC. Its translation is CASSQDVSGGRDEQYF.